This T cell receptor beta chain was sequenced for a study of beta chain features in type 1 diabetes. Every donor provided one heparinised blood draw, which averaged approximately 100 mL. Populations isolated by sorting all had purity greater than 95%. Expressed TCRB transcripts were sequenced because the isolated RNA had all been reverse transcribed beforehand. Naive, central memory and regulatory T cell samples averaged about 3.6 million immunoSEQ reads each. The assay was immunoSEQ multiplex PCR, and TCRdb's table has in-frame clones only and misses some. The table records about 450,000 clones, 10% to 12% of them present only once. Germline values: CDR1 SQVTM, CDR2 ANQGSEA. V was shortened by 8 bases and J by 6 bases, with 18 bases between the two germline ends. The CDR3 runs 13 residues.

The V call is TRBV29-1, the J call TRBJ2-3, with D unclear. This receptor was taken from a woman between 18 and 30 years old in good health. What was sequenced was naive CD4+ T cells from blood. This CDR3 is CSLRNPLADTQYF. The CDR3, as DNA: TGCAGCCTTCGTAACCCCCTGGCGGATACGCAGTATTTT.